This T cell receptor beta chain was profiled in a study of control samples from healthy donors and cancer patients. Clones were read by immunoSEQ multiplex PCR, and TCRdb kept only the in-frame ones, dropping some. The table has around 45,000 clones, 60% to 80% seen once. The J segment lost 5 bases and the V segment lost 3 bases, leaving 9 bases of the junction unmatched. Germline CDR1 and CDR2: SGHDT and YYEEEE. The CDR3 has 16 amino acids. The rearrangement links TRBV5-6 to TRBJ2-5, with TRBD2 identical over 11 bases. The receptor comes from a male donor with melanoma. Specimen: formalin-fixed, paraffin-embedded tissue. CDR3 nucleotides: TGTGCCAGCAGCTCCCTGACTAGCGGGAATCGGGAGACCCAGTACTTC. It yields the protein CASSSLTSGNRETQYF.